This is a list of T cell receptor beta chains from one sample in a study of PD-1 blockade in mismatch repair-deficient tumors. The data were produced by immunoSEQ multiplex PCR, yet TCRdb's version contains in-frame clones alone and is incomplete. The data show 90,000 to 120,000 clones, with 82% seen just once and about 6.3% held by the top ten. Material: peripheral blood, obtained roughly 36 weeks after starting pembrolizumab. The source is an adult with mismatch repair-deficient cancer. Both conserved end residues are part of each CDR3. D genes are given only for firm matches. Size tells how often a clone was seen (once, few, many) or the class of an expanded clone, and some rows leave it out.

j_call d_call clone_size v_call cdr3_aa cdr3_nt
TRBJ2-2 . . TRBV30 CAWSVGTVGELFF TGTGCCTGGAGTGTCGGTACAGTCGGGGAGCTGTTTTTT
TRBJ2-3 . . TRBV6-5 CASSYSQTSHTQYF TGTGCCAGCAGCTATAGTCAAACCTCCCATACGCAGTATTTT
TRBJ2-5 . . TRBV19 CASSIGRGTETQYF TGTGCCAGTAGTATAGGTCGAGGGACGGAGACCCAGTACTTC
TRBJ1-2 TRBD1 few TRBV27 CASSFSTGSYGYTF TGTGCCAGCAGTTTCTCGACAGGGAGCTATGGCTACACCTTC
TRBJ1-1 . . TRBV18 CASSPVPGGTEAFF TGTGCCAGCTCACCAGTGCCGGGAGGCACTGAAGCTTTCTTT
TRBJ1-1 . . TRBV7-2 CASSFQEGTEAFF TGTGCCAGCAGCTTTCAGGAGGGCACTGAAGCTTTCTTT
TRBJ2-7 . once TRBV4-3 CASSQASGQIYEQYF TGCGCCAGCAGCCAAGCGTCAGGACAGATATACGAGCAGTACTTC
TRBJ1-2 TRBD1 . TRBV6-6 CASTPPGQRIYLGYTF TGTGCCAGCACCCCACCGGGACAGAGGATCTATTTAGGCTACACCTTC
TRBJ2-1 TRBD2 . TRBV9 CASSVEAGEWVDNEQFF TGTGCCAGCAGCGTAGAAGCGGGAGAATGGGTCGACAATGAGCAGTTCTTC
TRBJ1-3 . . TRBV21-1 CASSSLSEGNTIYF TGTGCCAGCAGCAGTCTTTCGGAAGGAAACACCATATATTTT
TRBJ2-7 . . TRBV4-2 CASSSLGSREQYF TGTGCCAGCAGCTCCCTCGGGAGTCGGGAGCAGTACTTC
TRBJ2-1 TRBD2 . TRBV9 CASSVDGLAGDEQFF TGTGCCAGCAGCGTCGACGGACTAGCGGGAGATGAGCAGTTCTTC
TRBJ2-7 . . TRBV14 CASSQGRVISYEQYF TGTGCCAGCAGCCAAGGCAGGGTGATAAGCTACGAGCAGTACTTC
TRBJ1-1 . once TRBV5-4 CASSLSRGMNTEAFF TGTGCCAGCAGCTTGTCGAGGGGTATGAACACTGAAGCTTTCTTT
TRBJ2-1 TRBD2 . TRBV2 CASSEGLAGRGPNEQFF TGTGCCAGCAGTGAGGGACTAGCGGGAAGGGGTCCCAATGAGCAGTTCTTC
TRBJ1-2 . . TRBV7-8 CASSPDGSYGYTF TGTGCCAGCAGTCCGGACGGCAGCTATGGCTACACCTTC
TRBJ1-1 TRBD1 . TRBV7-2 CASSSGTGKNTEAFF TGTGCCAGCAGCTCCGGGACAGGGAAGAACACTGAAGCTTTCTTT
TRBJ2-3 . . TRBV7-3 CASSPGHNTDTQYF TGTGCCAGCAGCCCGGGACACAACACAGATACGCAGTATTTT
TRBJ2-3 . . TRBV19 CASRDPRSDTQYF TGTGCCAGTCGGGACCCCAGAAGTGATACGCAGTATTTT
TRBJ2-1 . . TRBV5-1 CASSLAIGSGYNEQFF TGCGCCAGCAGCTTGGCCATCGGATCTGGGTACAATGAGCAGTTCTTC
TRBJ1-5 . . TRBV7-2 CASSLIRGVHQPQHF TGTGCCAGCAGCTTAATCCGAGGGGTCCATCAGCCCCAGCATTTT
TRBJ1-1 . . TRBV6-5 CASSVQGSMTEAFF TGTGCCAGCAGTGTACAGGGATCGATGACTGAAGCTTTCTTT
TRBJ2-6 . . TRBV7-2 CASSLGGAGANVLTF TGTGCCAGCAGCTTAGGAGGGGCTGGGGCCAACGTCCTGACTTTC
TRBJ2-7 TRBD1 . TRBV29-1 CSVRTGGLGLTYYEQYF TGCAGCGTTAGGACAGGGGGCCTCGGACTAACCTACTACGAGCAGTACTTC
TRBJ1-1 . . TRBV10-3 CAISESGPGTGQAFF TGTGCCATCAGTGAGTCGGGCCCCGGGACGGGACAAGCTTTCTTT
TRBJ2-1 TRBD1 . TRBV6-4 CASSGTGGWNEQFF TGTGCCAGCAGCGGGACAGGGGGCTGGAATGAGCAGTTCTTC
TRBJ2-7 TRBD1 few TRBV7-3 CASSPGQGGSYEQYF TGTGCCAGCAGCCCTGGACAGGGGGGTTCCTACGAGCAGTACTTC
TRBJ2-7 TRBD2 once TRBV7-2 CASSSTSGSPYEQYF TGTGCCAGCAGCTCCACTAGCGGGAGTCCTTACGAGCAGTACTTC
TRBJ2-5 . . TRBV10-2 CASRSGTRKETQYF TGCGCCAGCAGGAGCGGGACAAGGAAAGAGACCCAGTACTTC
TRBJ2-3 . . TRBV9 CASSSPAGPVTDTQYF TGTGCCAGCAGCTCCCCAGCGGGCCCTGTCACAGATACGCAGTATTTT
TRBJ1-3 . . TRBV28 CASSWTGNTGNTIYF TGTGCCAGCAGTTGGACCGGGAACACTGGAAACACCATATATTTT
TRBJ1-2 . . TRBV18 CASSPGANYGYTF TGTGCCAGCTCACCTGGCGCTAACTATGGCTACACCTTC
TRBJ1-3 TRBD1 . TRBV25-1 CASSGDRGGNTIYF TGTGCCAGCAGTGGGGACAGGGGGGGAAACACCATATATTTT
TRBJ2-2 . . TRBV27 CASSLNRVAGELFF TGTGCCAGCAGTTTAAACAGGGTCGCCGGGGAGCTGTTTTTT
TRBJ2-7 . . TRBV6-6 CASRGLPYEQYF TGTGCCAGCAGGGGACTGCCTTACGAGCAGTACTTC
TRBJ2-7 . . TRBV10-3 CAISESEGQSYEQYF TGTGCCATCAGTGAGTCCGAGGGACAATCCTACGAGCAGTACTTC
TRBJ2-7 . once TRBV5-1 CASSLDLGFYEQYF TGCGCCAGCAGCTTGGATCTGGGCTTCTACGAGCAGTACTTC
TRBJ1-2 . once TRBV19 CASSISQVGGYTF TGTGCCAGTAGTATAAGTCAGGTCGGGGGCTACACCTTC
TRBJ1-2 TRBD1 few TRBV6-5 CASSVTGAPYGYTF TGTGCCAGCAGTGTGACAGGGGCCCCTTATGGCTACACCTTC
TRBJ2-1 . . TRBV4-2 CASGTVSYNEQFF TGTGCCAGCGGGACGGTTTCTTACAATGAGCAGTTCTTC
TRBJ2-6 . . TRBV7-9 CASSLTGNSGANVLTF TGTGCCAGCAGCTTAACAGGAAACTCTGGGGCCAACGTCCTGACTTTC
TRBJ1-2 . . TRBV7-3 CASSLDENYGYTF TGTGCCAGCAGCTTGGACGAAAACTATGGCTACACCTTC
TRBJ1-5 . . TRBV7-2 CASSLQADQPQHF TGTGCCAGCAGCTTACAAGCGGATCAGCCCCAGCATTTT
TRBJ1-2 TRBD1 . TRBV30 CAWRQGESHLGYTF TGTGCCTGGAGGCAGGGGGAGAGCCACCTTGGCTACACCTTC
TRBJ2-1 . . TRBV30 CAWKGPYNEQFF TGTGCCTGGAAGGGACCATACAATGAGCAGTTCTTC
TRBJ2-2 . . TRBV19 CASSIGGLDTGELFF TGTGCCAGTAGTATTGGGGGGCTCGACACCGGGGAGCTGTTTTTT
TRBJ2-1 TRBD2 few TRBV5-4 CASSPSGIRDEQFF TGTGCCAGCAGCCCAAGCGGGATTAGGGATGAGCAGTTCTTC
TRBJ2-4 . . TRBV7-2 CASSSMGTKNIQYF TGTGCCAGCAGCTCCATGGGAACAAAAAACATTCAGTACTTC
TRBJ2-1 TRBD2 . TRBV7-8 CASSSKTSGRIVHNEQFF TGTGCCAGCAGCTCGAAGACTAGCGGGAGAATAGTCCACAATGAGCAGTTCTTC
TRBJ1-5 TRBD1 once TRBV27 CASSPTADRGQPQHF TGTGCCAGCAGCCCTACCGCGGACAGGGGGCAGCCCCAGCATTTT
TRBJ2-1 TRBD2 . TRBV7-8 CASSLEYGTSEFF TGTGCCAGCAGCTTAGAGTATGGGACTAGCGAGTTCTTC
TRBJ2-5 . . TRBV7-3 CASSLSQFAETQYF TGTGCCAGCAGCTTAAGTCAGTTTGCAGAGACCCAGTACTTC
TRBJ2-1 . . TRBV7-3 CASSSGDEQFF TGTGCCAGCAGCTCGGGGGATGAGCAGTTCTTC
TRBJ2-7 TRBD1 . TRBV27 CASRNGWTGNYEQYF TGTGCCAGCAGGAATGGTTGGACAGGGAATTACGAGCAGTACTTC